One and the same sample provided the 9 T cell receptor beta chains below, sequenced in a study of T cells in Graves' hyperthyroidism and ophthalmopathy. Using RNA transcripts as the source, TCR beta CDR3 regions were amplified. The HTBI set primed first-round TCR CDR3 RT-PCR. MiXCR, run by TCRdb on the multiplex PCR reads, gives a single entry per CDR3 protein. The sample has 300,000 to 450,000 distinct CDR3 sequences, 13% seen once. Sequenced: blood. The receptors were gathered from a young woman with Graves' hyperthyroidism.

This clonotype was seen repeatedly, ten times or more. The chain joins TRBV5-1 to TRBJ2-1; 11 nucleotides align to TRBD2. V trimming: 8 bases; J trimming: 9 bases; junction bases outside the gene matches: 13. Germline V gives CDR1 SGHRS, CDR2 YFSETQ. The CDR3 has 15 residues. The CDR3 loop reads CASTPQLAGAGEQFF. CDR3 coding DNA: TGCGCCAGTACCCCTCAACTAGCGGGGGCGGGTGAGCAGTTCTTC.

This clonotype has a handful of counts. The rearrangement links TRBV19 to TRBJ2-3; 12 bases are a match to TRBD2. There are 15 residues in the CDR3. The germline V gene has CDR1 LNHDA and CDR2 SQIVND (reference sequence). V lost 4 bases and J lost 8; bases outside the gene matches: 7. CDR3 loop: CASSTLLAGGRTQYF. The CDR3, as DNA: TGTGCCAGTAGTACGTTACTAGCGGGAGGTCGTACGCAGTATTTT.

In its sample, this clonotype was seen many times. CDR3 sequence: CASSPSGRQPQHF. In nucleotides, the CDR3 is TGTGCCAGCAGCCCCTCGGGTCGGCAGCCCCAGCATTTT. The chain uses TRBV12-3 or TRBV12-4 and TRBJ1-5; D is undetermined. CDR3 size: 13 residues. Trimming removed 6 bases from V and 7 bases from J, with 13 bases in between.

J is TRBJ1-3 and V is TRBV27; D unclear. The CDR3 has 14 amino acids. V lost 6 bases to trimming and J lost 10 bases, with 19 bases between them. Germline CDR1 and CDR2: MNHEY and SMNVEV (reference sequence). The CDR3 DNA sequence: TGTGCCAGCAGCTTAGCCCAGCCTGCGGGGACCATATATTTT. Translation gives CASSLAQPAGTIYF.

This clonotype was seen a handful of times. The gene calls are TRBV4-1 and TRBJ1-2, with D perhaps TRBD1 (5 bases). Per germline, CDR1 MGHRA and CDR2 YSYEKL. Between the trimmed V and J ends, which lost 0 bases and 4 bases, there was a span of 12 bases. This CDR3 contains 15 residues. The CDR3 DNA sequence: TGCGCCAGCAGCCAAGATGGCAGGGTAACCTATGGCTACACCTTC. Its translation: CASSQDGRVTYGYTF.

This clonotype was seen a handful of times. V is TRBV27 and J is TRBJ1-1; maybe TRBD1 (5 bases). V was trimmed by 3 bases and J by 4 bases, leaving 18 bases between them. This CDR3 has 16 amino acids. CDR1 is MNHEY, CDR2 SMNVEV, per germline (reference sequence). CDR3: CASSFVQGGLATEAFF. The CDR3, as DNA: TGTGCCAGCAGTTTTGTTCAGGGCGGTCTTGCCACTGAAGCTTTCTTT.

The chain employs TRBV29-1 and TRBJ2-3; 14 bases line up with TRBD2. The germline V gene encodes CDR1 SQVTM and CDR2 ANQGSEA. J was trimmed by 3 bases and V by 8 bases; bases with no gene match: 4. The CDR3 spans 14 residues. The CDR3 protein is CSPRLAGGTDTQYF. CDR3 sequence (DNA): TGCAGCCCGAGACTAGCGGGGGGGACAGATACGCAGTATTTT.

At least ten counts were recorded for this clonotype. The chain employs TRBV2 and TRBJ1-1; D possibly corresponds to TRBD1 (5 bases). V lost 8 bases and J 1 base, leaving 11 bases between the germline ends. The CDR3 sequence is 13 residues long. Germline assignment: CDR1 SNHLY and CDR2 FYNNEI. The CDR3 bases are TGTGCCAGCCCGGGACGGAAGAACACTGAAGCTTTCTTT. Its protein is CASPGRKNTEAFF. The full variable domain, rest sourced from reference TRBV2 and TRBJ1-1, is EPEVTQTPSHQVTQMGQEVILRCVPISNHLYFYWYRQILGQKVEFLVSFYNNEISEKSEIFDDQFSVERPDGSNFTLKIRSTKLEDSAMYFCASPGRKNTEAFFGQGTRLTVV.

The chain links TRBV19 to TRBJ1-5; D is perhaps TRBD1 (5 bases). The CDR3 totals 14 residues. Trimming took 3 bases from V and 4 from J, leaving 10 bases between them. Germline values: CDR1 LNHDA, CDR2 SQIVND (reference sequence). CDR3 amino acids: CASSIARGNQPQHF. The DNA for the CDR3 is TGTGCCAGTAGTATTGCTAGGGGTAATCAGCCCCAGCATTTT.